The present T cell receptor (beta chain) was sequenced within a study of blood T cell repertoires in COVID-19. Looking at the study overall: Acute and convalescent COVID-19 samples came from the United States, Italy and Spain. From T cells, B-cell-depleted T cells, or PBMCs came the material, which was cDNA or gDNA.

Enrollment of patients from Seattle took place during active infection, with longitudinal follow-up. The CDR3 runs to 14 residues. V lost 4 bases and J lost 1; bases outside the gene matches: 3. Germline V gives CDR1 SQVTM, CDR2 ANQGSEA. Authors' analysis steps: The assay estimated nucleated cells by amplifying reference gene primers. Using immunoSEQ multiplex PCR, the repertoire was profiled, and TCRdb retains in-frame clones only, with some absent. D and trimming come from the DNA, and the V and J calls and clone size come from that table. The table lists about 220,000 clones, approximately 85% of them singletons, with 2% to 3% in the top ten.

The TCR was taken from a woman in her sixties or seventies with COVID-19, enrolled during active disease. This rearrangement joins TRBV29-1 to TRBJ2-7; 11 nucleotides align to TRBD2. The sequencing input was peripheral blood. The CDR3 region is CSVAWTSGSYEQYF. DNA for the CDR3: TGCAGCGTTGCTTGGACTAGCGGGTCCTACGAGCAGTACTTC.